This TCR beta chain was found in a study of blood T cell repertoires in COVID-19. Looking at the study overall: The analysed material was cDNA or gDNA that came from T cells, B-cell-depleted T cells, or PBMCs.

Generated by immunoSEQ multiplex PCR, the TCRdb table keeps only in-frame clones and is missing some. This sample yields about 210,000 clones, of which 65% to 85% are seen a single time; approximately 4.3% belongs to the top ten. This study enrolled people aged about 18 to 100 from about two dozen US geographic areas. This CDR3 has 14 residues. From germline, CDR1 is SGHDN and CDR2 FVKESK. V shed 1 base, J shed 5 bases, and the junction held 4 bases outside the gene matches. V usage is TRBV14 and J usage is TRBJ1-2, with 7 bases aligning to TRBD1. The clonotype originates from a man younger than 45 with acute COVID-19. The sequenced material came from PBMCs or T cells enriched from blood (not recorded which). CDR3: CASSQGQGLYGYTF. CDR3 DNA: TGTGCCAGCAGCCAAGGACAGGGATTATATGGCTACACCTTC.